A selection of T cell receptor beta chains follows, all from one sample in a study of CD8+ T cells in alopecia areata. TCRdb keeps only in-frame clones here, not all; method: immunoSEQ multiplex PCR. The sample carries about 91,000 clones, about 45% recorded once. Sequenced: CD4+ T cells sorted from blood. Receptors were obtained from a human donor with alopecia areata. CDR3s include the opening cysteine and the closing phenylalanine or tryptophan. The D gene is left open where the match is weak. A row's size may be missing; if present it is once, few, many or a size class.

TRBV7-2	TRBJ2-4	.	.	TGTGCCAGCAGCCCATTAGGCCAGAAAAACATTCAGTACTTC	CASSPLGQKNIQYF
TRBV7-2	TRBJ1-2	.	.	TGTGCCAGCAGCGCTCAGTCCGGGGGCTATGGCTACACCTTC	CASSAQSGGYGYTF
TRBV9	TRBJ2-7	.	few	TGTGCCAGCAGCGTCGACAGTTACTCCTACGAGCAGTACTTC	CASSVDSYSYEQYF
TRBV29-1	TRBJ1-5	TRBD1	.	TGCAGCGTTGGACAGGGAAGCCAGCCCCAGCATTTT	CSVGQGSQPQHF
TRBV28	TRBJ2-7	TRBD1	.	TGTGCCAGCAACAATCCGGGACAGGGGGTTGGGTACGAGCAGTACTTC	CASNNPGQGVGYEQYF
TRBV27	TRBJ2-3	.	.	TGTGCCAGCAGTTTATCCTTGGGGGGCACAGATACGCAGTATTTT	CASSLSLGGTDTQYF
TRBV28	TRBJ2-3	TRBD1	few	TGTGCCAGCACCCTCGGGACAGGCACAGATACGCAGTATTTT	CASTLGTGTDTQYF
TRBV2	TRBJ2-3	TRBD2	.	TGTGCCAGCAGTGTTAGCGGGGTTAGCACAGATACGCAGTATTTT	CASSVSGVSTDTQYF
TRBV23-1	TRBJ1-1	TRBD1	few	TGCGCCAGCAGTCGAATCAGGGGGACTGAAGCTTTCTTT	CASSRIRGTEAFF
TRBV29-1	TRBJ1-2	TRBD1	once	TGCAGCGTCGCCCCGGGACAGGGGTATGGCTACACCTTC	CSVAPGQGYGYTF
TRBV14	TRBJ1-2	.	.	TGTGCCAGCAGCCAAGCCCGTTGGTTCCAAGGCTACACCTTC	CASSQARWFQGYTF
TRBV29-1	TRBJ2-1	TRBD2	.	TGCAGCGTTGATTGGCTAGCGGGGTACAATGAGCAGTTCTTC	CSVDWLAGYNEQFF
TRBV2	TRBJ1-2	.	few	TGTGCCAGCACCCACCCAGATAGTCCGGGAGGCTACACCTTC	CASTHPDSPGGYTF
TRBV30	TRBJ2-2	.	.	TGTGCCTGGAATGGTGACACCGGGGAGCTGTTTTTT	CAWNGDTGELFF
TRBV28	TRBJ2-7	.	few	TGTGCCAGCAGTTTAGCCGGGGCCTCACGCTACGAGCAGTACTTC	CASSLAGASRYEQYF
TRBV30	TRBJ2-2	.	.	TGTGCCTGGAGTCCAGGGGCCCCAACCGGGGAGCTGTTTTTT	CAWSPGAPTGELFF
TRBV19	TRBJ1-5	.	.	TGTGCCAGTAGAAATGAGCCTTATAGCAATCAGCCCCAGCATTTT	CASRNEPYSNQPQHF
TRBV2	TRBJ2-7	TRBD1	.	TGTGCCAGCAGTGCAGACAGGGGGGCGTTAGACGAGCAGTACTTC	CASSADRGALDEQYF
TRBV29-1	TRBJ1-1	.	.	TGCAGCGTTCACGGACGGACGAACACTGAAGCTTTCTTT	CSVHGRTNTEAFF
TRBV11-2	TRBJ2-1	TRBD2	.	TGTGCCAGCAGCTTAGCGCGGGGGGTAGGGGCTGAGCAGTTCTTC	CASSLARGVGAEQFF
TRBV28	TRBJ1-2	.	.	TGTGCCAGCAGGAACGAAATGTATGGCTACACCTTC	CASRNEMYGYTF
TRBV9	TRBJ2-7	TRBD1	.	TGTGCCAGCAGCGTAGGCCCCGACAGGGACTACGAGCAGTACTTC	CASSVGPDRDYEQYF
TRBV28	TRBJ2-7	TRBD2	.	TGTGCCAGCAGTCCGCGTGGAGCGGGAACCTACGAGCAGTACTTC	CASSPRGAGTYEQYF
TRBV30	TRBJ1-1	.	.	TGTGCCTGGAGCAAGAACTCGAACACTGAAGCTTTCTTT	CAWSKNSNTEAFF
TRBV5-1	TRBJ2-6	.	few	TGCGCCAGCAGCTTGGAATGGGGCACTGGGGCCAACGTCCTGACTTTC	CASSLEWGTGANVLTF
TRBV29-1	TRBJ2-3	TRBD2	few	TGCAGCGTTGATCCTAGCGGGGCTAACACAGATACGCAGTATTTT	CSVDPSGANTDTQYF
TRBV7-8	TRBJ2-1	.	few	TGTGCCAGCAGCCTCAACCGGGTATTACCCTACAATGAGCAGTTCTTC	CASSLNRVLPYNEQFF
TRBV6-5	TRBJ2-3	.	.	TGTGCCAGCAGTTACAGCAGGGGGGTGGATACGCAGTATTTT	CASSYSRGVDTQYF
TRBV11-2	TRBJ2-3	.	few	TGTGCCAGCAGCTTAGTGGGAGGTACAGATACGCAGTATTTT	CASSLVGGTDTQYF
TRBV30	TRBJ2-3	.	few	TGTGCCTGGAGTGTACATGGGTACACAAGACAGTATTTT	CAWSVHGYTRQYF
TRBV28	TRBJ1-2	.	.	TGTGCCAGCAGTACCCCTCCGGGCTACACCTTC	CASSTPPGYTF
TRBV7-2	TRBJ2-1	.	few	TGTGCCAGCAGTTTGGGTGGACAGAGGAGCAATGAGCAGTTCTTC	CASSLGGQRSNEQFF
TRBV2	TRBJ1-5	.	.	TGTGCCAGCAGTGACGAGGGATACAATCAGCCCCAGCATTTT	CASSDEGYNQPQHF
TRBV29-1	TRBJ2-7	TRBD1	.	TGCAGCGTTTCAAGGACAGGGGGGAAGTACGAGCAGTACTTC	CSVSRTGGKYEQYF
TRBV30	TRBJ2-4	TRBD2	.	TGTGCCTGGAGTGTTACTAGCGGGGGGAACGGATACATTCAGTACTTC	CAWSVTSGGNGYIQYF
TRBV21-1	TRBJ2-3	.	few	TGTGCCAGCAGCAAACGAGAGTCAGATACGCAGTATTTT	CASSKRESDTQYF
TRBV30	TRBJ2-4	TRBD2	few	TGTGCCTGGAGTGGGACTAGCGGGAAGGACATTCAGTACTTC	CAWSGTSGKDIQYF
TRBV30	TRBJ1-5	.	.	TGTGCCGCGTCTGACAGGTCCAATCAGCCCCAGCATTTT	CAASDRSNQPQHF
TRBV29-1	TRBJ1-1	.	few	TGCAGCGTTGATCGTACAGGGATGAACACTGAAGCTTTCTTT	CSVDRTGMNTEAFF
TRBV29-1	TRBJ2-5	.	.	TGCAGCGTTTACCGCAGGGGCGCCGAGACCCAGTACTTC	CSVYRRGAETQYF
TRBV7-9	TRBJ2-7	TRBD1	.	TGTGCCAGCAGCCTCGGGACAGCAAACTACGAGCAGTACTTC	CASSLGTANYEQYF
TRBV29-1	TRBJ2-1	.	once	TGCAGCGTTGACATGACTAACTATTGGCAGTTCTTC	CSVDMTNYWQFF
TRBV4-1	TRBJ2-5	TRBD2	.	TGCGCCAGCAGCCAAGAAACTAGCGGGGAGACCCAGTACTTC	CASSQETSGETQYF
TRBV11-3	TRBJ2-1	.	few	TGTGCCAGCAGCTTAGATCAGTCGGGGACTTATGAGCAGTTCTTC	CASSLDQSGTYEQFF
TRBV9	TRBJ2-3	TRBD2	.	TGTGCCAGCACCGAAGGGACTATCACAGATACGCAGTATTTT	CASTEGTITDTQYF
TRBV28	TRBJ2-7	.	.	TGTGCCAGCAGTGGCCCGGGGAGGGGGACCTACGAGCAGTACTTC	CASSGPGRGTYEQYF
TRBV29-1	TRBJ2-6	.	few	TGCAGCGTTGAAGGGGACTCTGGGGCCAACGTCCTGACTTTC	CSVEGDSGANVLTF
TRBV29-1	TRBJ1-1	.	few	TGCAGCGTTGCCATCGGGGGAGATAACACTGAAGCTTTCTTT	CSVAIGGDNTEAFF
TRBV29-1	TRBJ2-5	.	.	TGCAGCGTTGGGGACTTAGAGACCCAGTACTTC	CSVGDLETQYF
TRBV6-5	TRBJ1-6	TRBD1	once	TGTGCCACGTGGACAGGCTCCTATAATTCACCCCTCCACTTT	CATWTGSYNSPLHF
TRBV29-1	TRBJ2-7	TRBD2	.	TGCAGCGTAACGGGGCGTCTAGCGGCTTACGAGCAGTACTTC	CSVTGRLAAYEQYF
TRBV28	TRBJ2-3	.	.	TGTGCCAGCTACAGGGGCACAGATACGCAGTATTTT	CASYRGTDTQYF
TRBV30	TRBJ2-3	.	.	TGTGCCTGGAGACTAGTCTCAGATACGCAGTATTTT	CAWRLVSDTQYF
TRBV7-9	TRBJ2-2	.	.	TGTGCCAGCAGCATCAGAGGGGCTCACACCGGGGAGCTGTTTTTT	CASSIRGAHTGELFF
TRBV11-2	TRBJ1-1	.	few	TGTGCCAGCAGGCCGCTGAGGGGGGCGAACACTGAAGCTTTCTTT	CASRPLRGANTEAFF
TRBV29-1	TRBJ1-1	.	few	TGCTCCCAACGAGGCGGGGAAGCTTTCTTT	CSQRGGEAFF
TRBV4-1	TRBJ1-4	TRBD1	.	TGCGCCAGCAGGTACACGACAGGGGCTAGGGAAAAACTGTTTTTT	CASRYTTGAREKLFF
TRBV6-6	TRBJ2-1	.	.	TGTGCCAGCAGACTCCTAAGGGGATATGAGCAGTTCTTC	CASRLLRGYEQFF
TRBV5-1	TRBJ2-7	.	few	TGCGCCAGCAGCCGACTTCGGGACACCTACGAGCAGTACTTC	CASSRLRDTYEQYF
TRBV19	TRBJ1-5	.	.	TGTGCCACCATGACAGGCTATAGCAATCAGCCCCAGCATTTT	CATMTGYSNQPQHF